A single sample gave rise to the 3 T cell receptor beta chains below, sequenced in a study of CD8+CD57+ T cells in acquired aplastic anemia. The template for TCR beta VDJ and CDR3 sequence profiling was genomic DNA. TCRdb re-called the reads with MiXCR, one entry per CDR3 protein. The table has 180,000 or so distinct CDR3 sequences, roughly half seen once. Sequenced input: sorted CD4+, CD8+, or CD8+CD57+ T cells (not recorded which) from PBMCs. The receptors originated from a human donor in good health.

This clonotype was found once. The chain employs TRBV29-1 and TRBJ2-7; 9 bases agree with TRBD2. This CDR3 contains 14 residues. Germline lookup yields CDR1 SQVTM and CDR2 ANQGSEA. The junction had 5 bases not matched to a gene; V was cut back by 3 bases and J by 2 bases. The DNA for the CDR3 is TGCAGCGTTGAGCAGTTAGCGGGGGCCTACGAGCAGTACTTC. Its translation is CSVEQLAGAYEQYF.

This clonotype was recorded at least ten times. The gene calls are TRBV29-1 and TRBJ2-1; TRBD2 matches 13 bases. V shed 5 bases and J 6 bases; nucleotides not matched to a gene: 4. The CDR3 totals 14 residues. Germline CDR1 reads SQVTM; CDR2 reads ANQGSEA. The CDR3, as DNA: TGCAGCGTTTATAGGACTAGCGGGAGCAATGAGCAGTTCTTC. It codes for CSVYRTSGSNEQFF.

About this clonotype itself: Without the conserved terminal phenylalanine or tryptophan, this CDR3 likely stems from a read error. This chain uses TRBV7-9 with TRBJ1-1, with D tentatively TRBD1 (6 bases). Germline CDR1 is SEHNR and CDR2 is FQNEAQ (reference sequence). The CDR3 is 15 residues long. With 5 bases removed from V and 1 base from J, the gap between germline ends came to 14 bases. Here the CDR3 reads CASSPPTGSNTEAFL. In DNA, the CDR3 is TGTGCCAGCAGCCCACCCACAGGGTCGAACACTGAAGCTTTCCTT.